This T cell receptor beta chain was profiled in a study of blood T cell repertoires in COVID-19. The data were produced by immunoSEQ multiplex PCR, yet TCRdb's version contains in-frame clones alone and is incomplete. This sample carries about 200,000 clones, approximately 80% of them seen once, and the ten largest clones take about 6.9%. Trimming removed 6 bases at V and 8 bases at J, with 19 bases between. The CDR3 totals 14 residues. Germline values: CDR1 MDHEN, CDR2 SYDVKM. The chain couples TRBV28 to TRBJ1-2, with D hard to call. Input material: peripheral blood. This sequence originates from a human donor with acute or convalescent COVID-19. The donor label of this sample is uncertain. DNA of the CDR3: TGTGCCAGCAGGTCTGTTTCCCAAAGCAAGGGCTACACCTTC. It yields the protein CASRSVSQSKGYTF.